This TCR beta chain originates from a study of cytomegalovirus exposure and HLA in healthy donors. The study, taken as a whole, reports: As confirmed in vitro, a few CMV-associated chains were specific for CMV antigens. When analyzed later, a missense DCLRE1C variant was found to be linked to TCR beta V- and J-gene trimming. It was shown in a later analysis that HLA-associated TCR beta chains were more clonally expanded than other, equally common chains. A cluster of highly shared sequence variants was likely a sequencing artifact.

The CDR3 spans 14 residues. Trimming took 3 bases from V and 7 from J, leaving 12 bases between them. CDR1 is LNHDA and CDR2 is SQIVND in the germline V gene (reference sequence). Both 60 Vbeta primers and 13 Jbeta primers went into the PCR. Method: immunoSEQ multiplex PCR; TCRdb's copy keeps in-frame clones and lacks some. The profile shows around 160,000 clones, 75% to 80% of them singletons. Details on this clone: Its antigen is not identified.

This receptor was identified in a woman between 35 and 50 years old in good health and CMV-seropositive. The source material was PBMCs. The J gene is TRBJ2-2, the V gene TRBV19; no definite D call. The chain's CDR3 is CASSIKTAGGELFF. The CDR3 DNA is TGTGCCAGTAGTATTAAAACAGCTGGCGGGGAGCTGTTTTTT. The full variable domain, with the rest looked up from reference TRBV19 and TRBJ2-2, is DGGITQSPKYLFRKEGQNVTLSCEQNLNHDAMYWYRQDPGQGLRLIYYSQIVNDFQKGDIAEGYSVSREKKESFPLTVTSAQKNPTAFYLCASSIKTAGGELFFGEGSRLTVL.